This T cell receptor beta chain comes out of a study of tumor-infiltrating lymphocytes in primary liver carcinoma. Unsorted whole blood served as the source of blood RNA, and germline DNA was extracted as well. Starting material of 450 to 500 ng total RNA yielded TCR beta cDNA via a constant-region primer. Slightly modified ARM-PCR with three nested multiplex PCR rounds yielded TCR beta libraries. TRBV1-TRBV30 forward primers and a C-beta reverse primer were used in the first two PCR rounds, which each ran for about 10 cycles. A single record per CDR3 protein comes from TCRdb applying MiXCR to the multiplex PCR reads. Of about 330,000 distinct CDR3 sequences detected, less than 75% appear once; the ten largest clones hold 5.5% to 7%. This clonotype came up many times. Its target is unknown. Overall study results and limits: For tumor-adjacent and tumor-blood pairs, overlap was less than that seen for tumor region pairs. Tumors had a top-250-clone fraction that was significantly higher than blood (p = 0.039).

From germline, CDR1 is MNHEY and CDR2 SVGAGI. The CDR3 has 13 residues. The germline V and J ends were trimmed by 5 bases and 4 bases, with 11 bases remaining between them. The genes are TRBV6-5 and TRBJ1-1; D is perhaps TRBD1 (5 bases). This TCR derives from a man in his forties with primary liver carcinoma and hepatitis B virus infection. The material sequenced was peripheral blood. CDR3 amino acids: CASSPRGGTEAFF. In DNA, the CDR3 is TGTGCCAGCAGTCCCCGCGGGGGCACTGAAGCTTTCTTT.